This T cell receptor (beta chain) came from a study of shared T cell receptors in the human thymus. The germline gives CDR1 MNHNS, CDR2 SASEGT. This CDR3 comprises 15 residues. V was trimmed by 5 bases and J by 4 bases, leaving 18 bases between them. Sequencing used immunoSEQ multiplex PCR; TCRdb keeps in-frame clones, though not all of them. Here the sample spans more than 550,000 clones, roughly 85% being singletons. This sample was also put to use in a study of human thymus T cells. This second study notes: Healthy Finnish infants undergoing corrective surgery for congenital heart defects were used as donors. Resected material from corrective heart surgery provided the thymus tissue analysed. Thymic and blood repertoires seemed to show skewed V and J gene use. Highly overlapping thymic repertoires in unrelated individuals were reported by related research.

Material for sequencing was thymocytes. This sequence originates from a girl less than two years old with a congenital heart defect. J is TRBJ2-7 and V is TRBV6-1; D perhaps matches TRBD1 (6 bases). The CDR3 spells CASSRYPGDEYEQYF. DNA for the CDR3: TGTGCCAGCAGTAGATACCCAGGGGACGAGTACGAGCAGTACTTC.